Included here is one T cell receptor (beta chain) sequence, with context. Per the authors' pipeline: Quantification of nucleated cells was approximated via reference gene primer amplification. Using immunoSEQ multiplex PCR, the repertoire was profiled, and TCRdb retains in-frame clones only, with some absent. The DNA was the basis for D and trimming; V, J and clone size are from that table. The table records 30,000 to 35,000 clones, over 90% of them present only once. This sample is part of a study of blood T cell repertoires in COVID-19. Background on the study: Samples representing acute and convalescent COVID-19 were sourced from the United States, Italy and Spain. PBMCs, B-cell-depleted T cells, or T cells provided the cDNA or gDNA that made up the material.

V lost 0 bases and J lost 3; bases outside the gene matches: 10. Germline assignment: CDR1 MGHRA and CDR2 YSYEKL. The CDR3 loop spans 19 amino acids. The V and J genes are TRBV4-1 and TRBJ2-4; 11 nucleotides align to TRBD2. Specimen: peripheral blood. The receptor was derived from a human donor in a cohort sampled during active COVID-19. CDR3 amino acids: CASSQDALAGGSGKNIQYF. CDR3 DNA: TGCGCCAGCAGCCAAGATGCCCTAGCGGGGGGTAGTGGCAAAAACATTCAGTACTTC.